This T cell receptor beta chain was recorded in a study of T cell changes during pregnancy in multiple sclerosis. This CDR3 region has 13 residues. CDR1 is MRHNA and CDR2 is SNTAGT in the germline V gene. V lost 2 bases to trimming and J lost 7 bases, with 11 bases between them. TCRdb keeps only in-frame clones here, not all; method: immunoSEQ multiplex PCR. The sample has about 92,000 clones, about 92% seen once. Specimen: peripheral blood, collected in the first trimester of pregnancy. The clonotype was recovered from a female donor with multiple sclerosis, enrolled in a pregnancy study. The chain joins TRBV6-4 to TRBJ1-2; D remains ambiguous. This CDR3 is CASSDRRTSGYTF. For the CDR3, the DNA is TGTGCCAGCAGTGACCGGAGGACCTCTGGCTACACCTTC.